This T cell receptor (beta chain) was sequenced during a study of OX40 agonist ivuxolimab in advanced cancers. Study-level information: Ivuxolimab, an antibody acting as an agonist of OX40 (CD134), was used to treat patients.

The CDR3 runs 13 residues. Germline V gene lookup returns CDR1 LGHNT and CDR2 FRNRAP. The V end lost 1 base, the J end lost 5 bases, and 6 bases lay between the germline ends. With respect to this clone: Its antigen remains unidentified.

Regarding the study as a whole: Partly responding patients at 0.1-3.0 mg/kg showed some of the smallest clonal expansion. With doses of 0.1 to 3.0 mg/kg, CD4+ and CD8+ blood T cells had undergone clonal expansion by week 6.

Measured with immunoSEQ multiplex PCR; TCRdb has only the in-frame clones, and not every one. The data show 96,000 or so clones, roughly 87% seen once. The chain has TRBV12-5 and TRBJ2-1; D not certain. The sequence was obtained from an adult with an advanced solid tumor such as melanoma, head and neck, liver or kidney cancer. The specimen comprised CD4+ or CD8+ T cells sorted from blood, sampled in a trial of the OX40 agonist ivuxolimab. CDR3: CASGLAPHNEQFF. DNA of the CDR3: TGTGCTAGTGGTTTGGCCCCTCACAATGAGCAGTTCTTC.